This record looks at one TCR beta chain sequence and its context. Its antigen is unknown. Base-call qualities are not available, and no considerably larger clone is one nucleotide away. Spanning cysteine to phenylalanine, the CDR3 consists of 16 amino acids. Kept here is only the CDR3 DNA, which spans 48 bases and is read in frame from base 1. As encoded in the germline V gene, CDR1 is SGHVS while CDR2 is FQNEAQ. V and J lose 1 base and 8 bases, and a span of 15 bases separates them. Whole blood was collected in K2EDTA tubes by collaborating institutions according to the institutions' own protocols. For TCRbeta analysis, collaborators shipped samples in one of three forms: frozen whole blood, isolated PBMCs, or DNA extracted from either of those sample types. The source of the sample is a study of blood T cell repertoires in COVID-19 (dated by TCRdb to between 2020 and 2021). Regarding the complete study: Samples covering the acute and convalescent phases of COVID-19 were provided by collaborators in the United States, Italy and Spain. The prospective study material was composed of cDNA or gDNA derived from T cells, B-cell-depleted T cells, or PBMCs. The dataset comprised deeply sampled blood TCRbeta repertoires from subjects exposed to, actively infected with, or recovered from COVID-19. The repertoires were released in a freely available public database meant as a resource for research on the immune response to SARS-CoV-2. Samples came from the ongoing ImmuneRACE study (first 160 participants) plus 1,254 subjects from 6 global collaborators. Nearly every sample came with metadata listing a de-identified subject ID, COVID-19 status, age in years and sex. Where available, HLA class I and class II types were taken from metadata supplied by the sample provider and were not determined by assay-based typing.

Points the paper makes about the study in general: Clinical and demographic metadata were provided uncurated, with the amount varying by source and participant.

TCRbeta CDR3 regions were amplified from genomic DNA using the immunoSEQ Assay, a bias-controlled multiplex PCR. Concerning the study's data processing: The number of nucleated cells in each sample was estimated from the amplification of reference gene primers within the assay. To quantify the absolute abundance of each unique TCRbeta CDR3 rearrangement, sequence reads were collapsed and filtered. For each sample, productive Simpson clonality was calculated as the square root of Simpson's diversity index over productive rearrangements. This immuneACCESS table, as held by TCRdb, lists in-frame sequences with V and J called but not all clones. Of the missing ones, under half trace to an unresolved V gene in checked studies; the others have no known cause. Clone size and the V and J calls come from that table; the DNA yielded D and trimming. Counted in this sample were more than 150,000 clones; 90% of them appeared once. The ten most abundant clones make up 0.45% to 0.65% of the sample.

The chain is encoded by TRBV7-8 joined to TRBJ1-6, with TRBD1 perhaps the D gene, on 5 matching bases. This TCR came from a man over 45 with acute or convalescent COVID-19. The sample consisted of peripheral blood. The CDR3 corresponds to CASSLGKGIMHSPLHF. Read as DNA, the sequence is TGTGCCAGCAGCTTAGGGAAGGGGATAATGCATTCACCCCTCCACTTT.